The rows below give T cell receptor beta chains drawn from one sample of a study of regulatory T cells in long-lasting Graves disease. TCRdb re-called the multiplex PCR reads with MiXCR, one entry per CDR3 protein. The data contain about 440,000 distinct CDR3 sequences, 15% of them singletons. This same sample was also taken into another study, of T cells in Graves' hyperthyroidism and ophthalmopathy.

The sequenced sample was peripheral blood mononuclear cells (PBMCs), obtained at new diagnosis, from a patient treated with antithyroid drugs. These receptors were obtained from a woman in her thirties with Graves disease. Both conserved end residues are part of each CDR3. Fields, in order: clone size, D gene, CDR3 length, V gene, J gene, CDR3 protein, CDR3 DNA. The D gene is left open where the match is weak. Clone size is not always given. Where it is, it says once, few, many or a class for expanded clones.

many,TRBD1,13,TRBV30,TRBJ2-3,CAWSVSPGTGEYF,TGTGCCTGGAGTGTATCCCCCGGGACAGGGGAGTATTTT
few,NA,11,TRBV20-1,TRBJ1-3,CSAKSGNTIYF,TGCAGTGCTAAATCTGGAAACACCATATATTTT
many,NA,13,TRBV7-3,TRBJ2-1,CASSLSSLDEQFF,TGTGCCAGCAGCTTAAGCTCCCTGGATGAGCAGTTCTTC
NA,NA,15,TRBV4-1,TRBJ1-4,CASSQALTVAEKLFF,TGCGCCAGCAGCCAAGCCTTAACGGTAGCTGAAAAACTGTTTTTT
NA,NA,13,TRBV2,TRBJ1-4,CASTRQSNEKLFF,TGTGCCAGCACACGACAGAGTAATGAAAAACTGTTTTTT
many,NA,13,TRBV12-3/TRBV12-4,TRBJ1-2,CASSSTGIYGYTF,TGTGCCAGCAGTTCCACAGGGATCTATGGCTACACCTTC
many,NA,13,TRBV27,TRBJ2-5,CAISAGLRETQYF,TGTGCCATAAGTGCGGGGCTGCGGGAGACCCAGTACTTC
many,NA,13,TRBV3-1,TRBJ1-1,CASSQEEGTEAFF,TGTGCCAGCAGCCAAGAGGAGGGCACTGAAGCTTTCTTT
NA,NA,13,TRBV27,TRBJ1-1,CASSLDRGETALF,TGTGCCAGCAGTTTGGACCGGGGCGAGACGGCTCTCTTT
NA,NA,16,TRBV3-1,TRBJ2-3,CASNQVGGLVSDTQYF,TGTGCCAGCAACCAAGTTGGGGGTTTAGTTTCGGATACGCAGTATTTT
NA,NA,13,TRBV12-3/TRBV12-4,TRBJ1-4,CASRQPTNEKLFF,TGTGCCAGCAGACAGCCAACTAATGAAAAACTGTTTTTT
many,TRBD1,13,TRBV20-1,TRBJ2-3,CSARTGVPDTQYF,TGCAGTGCTAGAACAGGGGTCCCAGATACGCAGTATTTT
many,TRBD2,16,TRBV27,TRBJ2-1,CASSTIAGSSYNEQFF,TGTGCCAGCAGTACGATAGCGGGAAGCTCCTACAATGAGCAGTTCTTC
many,TRBD1,15,TRBV5-1,TRBJ2-7,CASSPGQVLTYEQYF,TGCGCCAGCAGCCCTGGACAGGTTCTCACCTACGAGCAGTACTTC
many,NA,13,TRBV5-1,TRBJ2-7,CASSSPGPYEQYF,TGCGCCAGCAGCTCTCCGGGTCCCTACGAGCAGTACTTC
many,TRBD1,12,TRBV30,TRBJ2-7,CAENRGPGEQYF,TGTGCCGAGAACAGGGGGCCGGGCGAGCAGTACTTC
few,NA,14,TRBV29-1,TRBJ1-5,CSVVWAENDQPQHF,TGCAGCGTTGTGTGGGCCGAAAATGATCAGCCCCAGCATTTT
NA,NA,17,TRBV7-3,TRBJ1-1,CASSLNGGVRQNTEAFF,TGTGCCAGCAGCTTGAATGGAGGAGTTCGGCAGAACACTGAAGCTTTCTTT
NA,NA,13,TRBV19,TRBJ1-5,CASSRGRRQPQHF,TGTGCCAGTAGTAGGGGACGGAGGCAGCCCCAGCATTTT
few,TRBD1,18,TRBV25-1,TRBJ2-3,CASSAPRHRDRGTDTQYF,TGTGCCAGCAGTGCCCCCCGGCACCGGGACAGGGGCACAGATACGCAGTATTTT
few,NA,14,TRBV9,TRBJ1-1,CASSVDPAGTEAFF,TGTGCCAGCAGCGTAGATCCAGCGGGCACTGAAGCTTTCTTT
few,NA,11,TRBV29-1,TRBJ2-3,CSASYTDTQYF,TGCAGCGCCAGTTATACAGATACGCAGTATTTT
few,TRBD2,13,TRBV20-1,TRBJ2-7,CSAKRGDRYEQYF,TGCAGTGCTAAGCGGGGCGATCGCTACGAGCAGTACTTC
many,TRBD1,15,TRBV10-3,TRBJ1-5,CAISEPPDRGQPQHF,TGTGCCATCAGTGAGCCCCCGGACAGGGGACAGCCCCAGCATTTT
NA,NA,14,TRBV5-1,TRBJ1-2,CASSLGGMIYGYTF,TGCGCCAGCAGCTTGGGGGGCATGATCTATGGCTACACCTTC
few,NA,18,TRBV14,TRBJ2-2,CASSQARSGDPNTGELFF,TGTGCCAGCAGCCAAGCGCGGAGTGGGGACCCGAACACCGGGGAGCTGTTTTTT
many,NA,16,TRBV2,TRBJ1-1,CASSPVSSLMNTEAFF,TGTGCCAGCAGCCCAGTTTCGTCCCTTATGAACACTGAAGCTTTCTTT
NA,TRBD2,15,TRBV19,TRBJ2-5,CASSTGLAGRETQYF,TGTGCCAGTAGTACGGGACTAGCGGGACGAGAGACCCAGTACTTC
NA,TRBD1,16,TRBV5-1,TRBJ1-1,CASSLVGQGWYTEAFF,TGCGCCAGCAGCTTGGTTGGACAGGGTTGGTACACTGAAGCTTTCTTT
many,TRBD2,17,TRBV28,TRBJ2-1,CASSSGTSGRALVEQFF,TGTGCCAGCAGTTCCGGGACTAGCGGGAGGGCCCTGGTTGAGCAGTTCTTC
NA,TRBD1,18,TRBV20-1,TRBJ1-6,CSASQPGTGLTNNSPLHF,TGCAGTGCTAGTCAACCGGGGACAGGCCTTACAAATAATTCACCCCTCCACTTT
many,NA,13,TRBV29-1,TRBJ2-7,CSVASRVSNEQYF,TGCAGCGTTGCATCCAGGGTATCGAACGAGCAGTACTTC
NA,NA,16,TRBV30,TRBJ1-1,CAWRYPGVSGNTEAFF,TGTGCCTGGAGGTATCCCGGGGTTTCGGGGAACACTGAAGCTTTCTTT
many,NA,12,TRBV28,TRBJ2-1,CASRTVYNEQFF,TGTGCCAGCAGAACCGTCTACAATGAGCAGTTCTTC
many,TRBD1,14,TRBV20-1,TRBJ1-1,CSARDGDRDTEAFF,TGCAGTGCTAGAGATGGGGACAGGGACACTGAAGCTTTCTTT
few,TRBD1,14,TRBV5-5,TRBJ2-1,CASTPGQIYNEQFF,TGTGCCAGCACCCCGGGACAGATTTACAATGAGCAGTTCTTC
few,NA,17,TRBV20-1,TRBJ2-1,CSARDEKGDIRRNEQFF,TGCAGTGCTAGAGATGAAAAAGGGGACATTAGGAGGAATGAGCAGTTCTTC
NA,NA,17,TRBV24-1,TRBJ2-3,CATSDSPGTLNRDTQYF,TGTGCCACCAGTGATTCTCCGGGAACTTTGAATAGAGATACGCAGTATTTT
NA,NA,14,TRBV20-1,TRBJ1-1,CSARELRRGTEAFF,TGCAGTGCTAGAGAGCTCCGGCGGGGCACTGAAGCTTTCTTT
few,NA,15,TRBV3-1,TRBJ1-5,CASSQEGRVGQPQHF,TGTGCCAGCAGCCAAGAGGGGAGGGTGGGTCAGCCCCAGCATTTT
NA,NA,12,TRBV10-3,TRBJ2-1,CAIRTDLRERFF,TGTGCCATCAGGACGGACCTTCGTGAGCGGTTCTTC
many,NA,15,TRBV24-1,TRBJ2-5,CATSDRWGRSETQYF,TGTGCCACCAGTGATCGGTGGGGGAGGTCGGAGACCCAGTACTTC